This TCR beta chain was retrieved from a study of vaccination and CD4 T cells after COVID-19. The CDR3 consists of 13 residues. Germline V gene sequence: CDR1 MDHEN, CDR2 SYDVKM. The V and J ends lost 6 bases and 3 bases respectively, with 11 bases between them. With respect to this clonotype: The antigen remains undetermined.

The treatment denotes: roughly ten-day PBMC culture with coronavirus spike peptide pools or control peptides (ViraFEST assay). Scientists ran DNA taken from cultured CD4+ T cells through the Oncomine TCR Beta short-read assay for sequencing. Investigators obtained genomic DNA by extraction from cultured CD4+ T cells. Each CDR3 protein is one row after TCRdb ran MiXCR on the PCR reads. The sample gives 9,500 to 15,000 distinct CDR3 sequences, 60% of which show up once; around 10% is in the top ten. Material: CD4+ T cells from blood, cultured in vitro, obtained before SARS-CoV-2 vaccination. This receptor was taken from a human donor who had recovered from COVID-19. V and J are TRBV28 and TRBJ1-1; possible D gene TRBD1, 6 bases. The CDR3 protein is CASRSHRDTEAFF. The CDR3 nucleotides are TGTGCCAGCAGGTCCCACAGGGACACTGAAGCTTTCTTT.